This is a list of T cell receptor beta chains from one sample in a study of cytomegalovirus exposure and HLA in healthy donors. Measured with immunoSEQ multiplex PCR; TCRdb has only the in-frame clones, and not every one. The data contain around 400,000 clones, roughly 88% of them singletons. The sequenced sample consisted of PBMCs. The source of these receptors is a woman between 18 and 29 years old in good health and CMV-seronegative. CDR3s leave out the opening cysteine and the closing phenylalanine or tryptophan.

v_gene: TRBV27
j_gene: TRBJ2-1
CDR3aa: ASSLYLAPGNEQF

v_gene: TRBV11-3
j_gene: TRBJ2-3
CDR3aa: ASSLSAASTDTQY

v_gene: TRBV14
j_gene: TRBJ2-6
CDR3aa: ASSPQGSGANVLT

v_gene: TRBV27
j_gene: TRBJ2-7
CDR3aa: ASSWTSASYEQY

v_gene: TRBV13
j_gene: TRBJ1-1
CDR3aa: ASSRTSQGAF

v_gene: TRBV5-6
j_gene: TRBJ2-5
CDR3aa: ASSPSGRAWETQY

v_gene: TRBV2
j_gene: TRBJ1-1
CDR3aa: ASCPIGVRAF

v_gene: TRBV5-6
j_gene: TRBJ1-6
CDR3aa: ASTRGGDANSPLH

v_gene: TRBV7-8
j_gene: TRBJ2-7
CDR3aa: ASSDRDRGIGYEQY

v_gene: TRBV7-3
j_gene: TRBJ2-1
CDR3aa: ASSPGGRAVEQF

v_gene: TRBV29-1
j_gene: TRBJ2-3
CDR3aa: SVPVTDTQY

v_gene: TRBV6-5
j_gene: TRBJ1-4
CDR3aa: ASSNRGVVEKLF

v_gene: TRBV6-5
j_gene: TRBJ2-7
CDR3aa: ASSSRQGMAYEQY

v_gene: TRBV6-1
j_gene: TRBJ2-7
CDR3aa: ASSERGDRY

v_gene: TRBV9
j_gene: TRBJ2-7
CDR3aa: ASSVEASGRGQGYEQY

v_gene: TRBV5-5
j_gene: TRBJ1-5
CDR3aa: ASSLAQGGTQPQH

v_gene: TRBV14
j_gene: TRBJ2-7
CDR3aa: ASSQHEGRGYEQY

v_gene: TRBV30
j_gene: TRBJ2-3
CDR3aa: AWSPTSGTDTQY

v_gene: TRBV14
j_gene: TRBJ2-1
CDR3aa: ASSQVRGAGNEQF

v_gene: TRBV29-1
j_gene: TRBJ2-7
CDR3aa: SVELGLAGDGPYEQY

v_gene: TRBV25-1
j_gene: TRBJ2-3
CDR3aa: ASSHLAGGLINTQY

v_gene: TRBV9
j_gene: TRBJ2-7
CDR3aa: ASSHHRGQSSYEQY

v_gene: TRBV28
j_gene: TRBJ2-7
CDR3aa: ASSFSGLSYEQY

v_gene: TRBV30
j_gene: TRBJ2-2
CDR3aa: AWSAGDFTGELF

v_gene: TRBV5-1
j_gene: TRBJ2-3
CDR3aa: ASSLGDRSTDTQY

v_gene: TRBV5-6
j_gene: TRBJ2-2
CDR3aa: ASSWGSDTGELF

v_gene: TRBV6-5
j_gene: TRBJ1-1
CDR3aa: ASRDRGTTEAF

v_gene: TRBV28
j_gene: TRBJ2-7
CDR3aa: ASREGPPYEQY

v_gene: TRBV27
j_gene: TRBJ2-7
CDR3aa: ANPGQGHEQY

v_gene: TRBV7-9
j_gene: TRBJ2-1
CDR3aa: ASRPSGSVSYNEQF

v_gene: TRBV19
j_gene: TRBJ2-1
CDR3aa: ASSISGGFNEQF

v_gene: TRBV6-1
j_gene: TRBJ2-3
CDR3aa: ASRASGGSGDTQY

v_gene: TRBV5-1
j_gene: TRBJ2-2
CDR3aa: ATGQGANAGELF